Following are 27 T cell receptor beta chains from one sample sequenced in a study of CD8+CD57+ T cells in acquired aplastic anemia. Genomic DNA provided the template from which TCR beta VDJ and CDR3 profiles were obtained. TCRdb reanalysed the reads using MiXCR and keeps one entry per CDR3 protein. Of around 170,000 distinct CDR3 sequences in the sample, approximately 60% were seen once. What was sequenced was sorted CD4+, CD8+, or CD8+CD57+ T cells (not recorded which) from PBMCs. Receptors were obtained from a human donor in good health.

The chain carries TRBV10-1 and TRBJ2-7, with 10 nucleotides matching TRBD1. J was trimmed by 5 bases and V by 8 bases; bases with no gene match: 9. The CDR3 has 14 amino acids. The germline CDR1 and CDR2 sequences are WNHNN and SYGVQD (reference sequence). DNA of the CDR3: TGCGCCAGCGGTCTCGGGACAGGGGCCCACGAGCAGTACTTC. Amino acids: CASGLGTGAHEQYF.

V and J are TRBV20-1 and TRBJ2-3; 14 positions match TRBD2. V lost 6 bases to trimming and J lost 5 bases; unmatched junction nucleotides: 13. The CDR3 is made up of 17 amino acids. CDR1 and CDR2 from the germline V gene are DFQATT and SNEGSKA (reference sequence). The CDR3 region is CSAPSTGGLAGVDTQYF. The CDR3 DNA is TGCAGTGCCCCTTCGACCGGGGGACTAGCGGGAGTAGATACGCAGTATTTT.

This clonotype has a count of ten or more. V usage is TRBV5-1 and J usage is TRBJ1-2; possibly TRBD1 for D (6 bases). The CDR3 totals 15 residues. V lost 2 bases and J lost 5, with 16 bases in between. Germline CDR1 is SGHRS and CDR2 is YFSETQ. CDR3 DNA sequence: TGCGCCAGCAGCTTAGGTAGGGGGTTCGATTATGGCTACACCTTC. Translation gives CASSLGRGFDYGYTF. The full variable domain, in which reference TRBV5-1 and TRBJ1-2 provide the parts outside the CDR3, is KAGVTQTPRYLIKTRGQQVTLSCSPISGHRSVSWYQQTPGQGLQFLFEYFSETQRNKGNFPGRFSGRQFSNSRSEMNVSTLELGDSALYLCASSLGRGFDYGYTFGSGTRLTVV.

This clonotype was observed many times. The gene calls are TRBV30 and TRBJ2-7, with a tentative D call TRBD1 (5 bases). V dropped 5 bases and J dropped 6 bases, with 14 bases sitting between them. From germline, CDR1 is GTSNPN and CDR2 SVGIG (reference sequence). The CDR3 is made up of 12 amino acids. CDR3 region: CAWGAGSLEQYF. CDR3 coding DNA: TGTGCCTGGGGGGCAGGGTCCCTCGAGCAGTACTTC.

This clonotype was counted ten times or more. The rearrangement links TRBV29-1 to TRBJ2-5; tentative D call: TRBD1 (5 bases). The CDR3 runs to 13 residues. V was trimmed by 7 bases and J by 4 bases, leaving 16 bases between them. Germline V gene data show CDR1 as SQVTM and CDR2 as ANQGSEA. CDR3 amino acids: CSAQGIGRETQYF. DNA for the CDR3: TGCAGCGCTCAGGGTATAGGGCGAGAGACCCAGTACTTC.

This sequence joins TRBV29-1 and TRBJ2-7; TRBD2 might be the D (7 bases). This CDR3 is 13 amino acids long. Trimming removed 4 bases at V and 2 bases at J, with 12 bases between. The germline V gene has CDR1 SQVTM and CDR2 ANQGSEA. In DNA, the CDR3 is TGCAGCGTTGGGGGGGGACAAGCCTACGAGCAGTACTTC. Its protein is CSVGGGQAYEQYF.

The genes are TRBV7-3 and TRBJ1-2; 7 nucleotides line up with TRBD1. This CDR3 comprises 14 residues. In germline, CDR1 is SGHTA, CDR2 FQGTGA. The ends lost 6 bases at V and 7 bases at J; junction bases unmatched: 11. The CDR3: CASSPGVTGFGYTF. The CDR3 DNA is TGTGCCAGCAGTCCAGGGGTGACAGGGTTTGGCTACACCTTC. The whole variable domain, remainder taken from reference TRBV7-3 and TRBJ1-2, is GAGVSQTPSNKVTEKGKYVELRCDPISGHTALYWYRQSLGQGPEFLIYFQGTGAADDSGLPNDRFFAVRPEGSVSTLKIQRTERGDSAVYLCASSPGVTGFGYTFGSGTRLTVV.

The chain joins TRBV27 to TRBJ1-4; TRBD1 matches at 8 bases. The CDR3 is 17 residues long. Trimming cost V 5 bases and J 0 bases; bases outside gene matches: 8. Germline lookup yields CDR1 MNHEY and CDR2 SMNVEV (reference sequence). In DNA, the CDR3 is TGTGCCAGCAGTCCGGGACAGGACTCCTCAACTAATGAAAAACTGTTTTTT. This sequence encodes CASSPGQDSSTNEKLFF.

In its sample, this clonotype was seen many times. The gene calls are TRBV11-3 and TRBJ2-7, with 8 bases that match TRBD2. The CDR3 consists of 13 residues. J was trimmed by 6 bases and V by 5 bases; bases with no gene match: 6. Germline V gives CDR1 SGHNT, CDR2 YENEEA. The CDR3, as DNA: TGTGCCAGCAGCCCGGGACTAGTTCTCGAGCAGTACTTC. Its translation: CASSPGLVLEQYF.

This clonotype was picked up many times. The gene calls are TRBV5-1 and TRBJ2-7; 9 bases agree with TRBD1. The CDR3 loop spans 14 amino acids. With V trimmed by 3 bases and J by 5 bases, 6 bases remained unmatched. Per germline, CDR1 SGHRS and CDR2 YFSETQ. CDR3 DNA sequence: TGCGCCAGCAGCTCGACCGGGACAGGGAACGAGCAGTACTTC. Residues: CASSSTGTGNEQYF.

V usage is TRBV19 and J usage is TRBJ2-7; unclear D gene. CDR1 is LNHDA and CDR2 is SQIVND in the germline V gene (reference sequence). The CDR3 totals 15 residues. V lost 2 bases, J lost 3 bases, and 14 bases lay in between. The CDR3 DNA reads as TGTGCCAGTAGTATAACGTCCGGCAGCAGCTACGAGCAGTACTTC. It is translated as CASSITSGSSYEQYF.

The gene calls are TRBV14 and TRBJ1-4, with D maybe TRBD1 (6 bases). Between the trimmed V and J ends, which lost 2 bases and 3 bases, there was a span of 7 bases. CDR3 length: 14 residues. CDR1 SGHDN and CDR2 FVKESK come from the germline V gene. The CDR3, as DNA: TGTGCCAGCAGCCAACAGGGGCCTAATGAAAAACTGTTTTTT. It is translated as CASSQQGPNEKLFF.

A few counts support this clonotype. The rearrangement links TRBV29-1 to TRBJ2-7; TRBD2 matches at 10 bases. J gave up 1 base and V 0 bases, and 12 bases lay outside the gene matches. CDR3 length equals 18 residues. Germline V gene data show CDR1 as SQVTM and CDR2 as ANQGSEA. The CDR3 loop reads CSVEDLGLAGGESYEQYF. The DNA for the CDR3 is TGCAGCGTTGAAGATCTTGGGTTAGCGGGGGGCGAATCCTACGAGCAGTACTTC.

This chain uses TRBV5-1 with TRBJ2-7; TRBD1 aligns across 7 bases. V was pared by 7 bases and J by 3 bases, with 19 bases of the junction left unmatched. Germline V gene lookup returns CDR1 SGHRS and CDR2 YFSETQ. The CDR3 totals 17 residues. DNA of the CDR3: TGCGCCAGCGGCCCGCCCACCCCTGACAGGGCAATCTACGAGCAGTACTTC. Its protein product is CASGPPTPDRAIYEQYF.

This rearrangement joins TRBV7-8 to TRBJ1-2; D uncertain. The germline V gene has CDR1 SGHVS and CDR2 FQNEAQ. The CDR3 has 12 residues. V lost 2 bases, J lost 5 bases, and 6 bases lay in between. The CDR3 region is CASSLTPYGYTF. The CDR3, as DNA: TGTGCCAGCAGCTTAACTCCGTATGGCTACACCTTC.

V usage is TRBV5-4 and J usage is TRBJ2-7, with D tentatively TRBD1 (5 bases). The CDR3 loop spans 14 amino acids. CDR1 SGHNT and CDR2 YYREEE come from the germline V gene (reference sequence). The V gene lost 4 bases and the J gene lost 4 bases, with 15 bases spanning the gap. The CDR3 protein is CASSGPQGPYEQYF. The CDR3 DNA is TGTGCCAGCAGCGGCCCCCAGGGTCCGTACGAGCAGTACTTC. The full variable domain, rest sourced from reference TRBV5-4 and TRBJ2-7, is ETGVTQSPTHLIKTRGQQVTLRCSSQSGHNTVSWYQQALGQGPQFIFQYYREEENGRGNFPPRFSGLQFPNYSSELNVNALELDDSALYLCASSGPQGPYEQYFGPGTRLTVT.

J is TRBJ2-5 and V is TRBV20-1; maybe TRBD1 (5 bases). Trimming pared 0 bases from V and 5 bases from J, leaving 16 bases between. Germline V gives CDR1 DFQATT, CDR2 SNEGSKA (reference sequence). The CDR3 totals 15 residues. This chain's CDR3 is CSARDRSRGWETQYF. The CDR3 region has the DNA TGCAGTGCTAGAGATCGGAGTAGGGGATGGGAGACCCAGTACTTC.

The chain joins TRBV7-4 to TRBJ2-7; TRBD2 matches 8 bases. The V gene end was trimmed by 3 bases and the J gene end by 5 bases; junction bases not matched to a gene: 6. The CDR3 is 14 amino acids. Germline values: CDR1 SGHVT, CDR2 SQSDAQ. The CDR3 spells CASSLGLVRDEQYF. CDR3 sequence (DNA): TGTGCCAGCAGCTTGGGACTAGTCAGGGACGAGCAGTACTTC.

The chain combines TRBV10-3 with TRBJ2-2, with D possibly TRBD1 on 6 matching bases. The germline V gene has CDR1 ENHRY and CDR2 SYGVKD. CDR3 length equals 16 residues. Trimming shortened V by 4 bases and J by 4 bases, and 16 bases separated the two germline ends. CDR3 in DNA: TGTGCCATCAGTGTGTCCGCCCCAGGGGTCACCGGGGAGCTGTTTTTT. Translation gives CAISVSAPGVTGELFF.

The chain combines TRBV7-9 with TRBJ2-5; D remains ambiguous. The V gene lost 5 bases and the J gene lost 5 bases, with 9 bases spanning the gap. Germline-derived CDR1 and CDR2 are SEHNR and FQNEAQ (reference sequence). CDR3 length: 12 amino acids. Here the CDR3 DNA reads TGTGCCAGCAGCAACTATCCGGAGACCCAGTACTTC. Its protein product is CASSNYPETQYF.

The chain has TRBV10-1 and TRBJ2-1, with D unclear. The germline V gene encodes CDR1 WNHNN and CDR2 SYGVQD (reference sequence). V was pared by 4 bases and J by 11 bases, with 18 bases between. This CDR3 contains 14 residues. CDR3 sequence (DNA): TGCGCCAGCAGTGCTACGAGGAATGGGAATAAGCAGTTCTTC. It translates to CASSATRNGNKQFF.

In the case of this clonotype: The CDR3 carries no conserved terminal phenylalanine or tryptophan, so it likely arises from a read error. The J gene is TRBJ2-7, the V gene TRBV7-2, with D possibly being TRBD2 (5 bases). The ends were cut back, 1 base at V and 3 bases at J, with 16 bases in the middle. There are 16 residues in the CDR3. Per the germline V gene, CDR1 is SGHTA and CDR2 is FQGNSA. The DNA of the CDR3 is TGTGCCAGCAGCTTAGGGTTCCGGGAAGCAGGCTACGAGCAGTACCTC. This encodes CASSLGFREAGYEQYL.

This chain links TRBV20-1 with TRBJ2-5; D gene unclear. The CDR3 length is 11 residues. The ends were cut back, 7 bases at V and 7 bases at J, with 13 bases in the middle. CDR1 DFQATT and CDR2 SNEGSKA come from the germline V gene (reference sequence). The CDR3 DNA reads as TGCAGTGAGGACGGCCGTGGGACCCAGTACTTC. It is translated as CSEDGRGTQYF.

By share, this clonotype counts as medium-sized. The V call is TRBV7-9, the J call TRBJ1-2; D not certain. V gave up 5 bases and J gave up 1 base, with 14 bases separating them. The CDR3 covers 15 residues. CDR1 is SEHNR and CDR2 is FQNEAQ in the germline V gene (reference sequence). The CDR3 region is CASSPQANYNYGYTF. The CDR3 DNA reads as TGTGCCAGCAGCCCGCAGGCGAACTATAACTATGGCTACACCTTC.

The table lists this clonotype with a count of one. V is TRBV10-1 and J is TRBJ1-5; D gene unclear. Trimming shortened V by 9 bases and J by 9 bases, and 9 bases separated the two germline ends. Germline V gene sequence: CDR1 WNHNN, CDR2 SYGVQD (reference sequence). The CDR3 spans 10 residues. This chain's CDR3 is CASETRPQHF. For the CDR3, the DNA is TGCGCCAGTGAGACGAGGCCCCAGCATTTT.

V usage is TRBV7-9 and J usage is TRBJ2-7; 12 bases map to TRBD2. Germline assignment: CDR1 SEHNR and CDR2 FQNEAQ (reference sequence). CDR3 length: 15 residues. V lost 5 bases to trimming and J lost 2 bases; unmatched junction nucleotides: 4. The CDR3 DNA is TGTGCCAGCAGCCTTTGGACTAGCGGGGCCTACGAGCAGTACTTC. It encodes CASSLWTSGAYEQYF.

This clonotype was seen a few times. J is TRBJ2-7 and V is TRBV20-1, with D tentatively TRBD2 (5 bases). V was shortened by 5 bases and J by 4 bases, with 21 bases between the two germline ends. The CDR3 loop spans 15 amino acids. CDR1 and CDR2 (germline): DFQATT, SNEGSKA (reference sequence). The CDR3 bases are TGCAGTGCTTCCCGGACCGAACATGGGAGTTACGAGCAGTACTTC. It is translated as CSASRTEHGSYEQYF.